The rows below give T cell receptor beta chains drawn from one sample of a study of shared clonotypes between healthy human individuals. Using immunoSEQ multiplex PCR, the repertoire was profiled, and TCRdb retains in-frame clones only, with some absent. This sample yields hundreds of thousands of clones, of which approximately 97% are seen a single time; 0.057% belongs to the top ten. The sequencing sample was made of naive CD4+ T cells sorted from blood. The receptors here all came from a woman younger than 45 in good health. Each CDR3 is given with its conserved first and last residue. A D gene is named only where the DNA matches it firmly. Clone sizes are given selectively: once, few, many, or a class where the clone is expanded.

CDR3 DNA	CDR3 protein	V gene	J gene	D gene	clone size
TGTGCCAGCAGTTATGGGACTAGCGGGCGCAATGAGCAGTTCTTC	CASSYGTSGRNEQFF	TRBV6-5	TRBJ2-1	TRBD2	once
TGTGCCAGCAGGACCCGAGGAGGGAATAATTCACCCCTCCACTTT	CASRTRGGNNSPLHF	TRBV2	TRBJ1-6	NA	NA
TGTGCCAGCAGCCTCGACAGAGGCAAGCAGTACTTC	CASSLDRGKQYF	TRBV6-7	TRBJ2-7	NA	NA
TGTGCCAGCAGCCACGGGGGAGTCACTGAAGCTTTCTTT	CASSHGGVTEAFF	TRBV7-8	TRBJ1-1	NA	NA
TGTGCCAGCAGTAGGGGACTAGCGGGACCCCAAGAGACCCAGTACTTC	CASSRGLAGPQETQYF	TRBV2	TRBJ2-5	TRBD2	NA
TGCGCCAGCAGCGGGACTAGCGGGAGAGGGGAGCTGTTTTTT	CASSGTSGRGELFF	TRBV10-2	TRBJ2-2	TRBD2	NA
TGCGCCAGCAGTGAGATCGGCAATCAGCCCCAGCATTTT	CASSEIGNQPQHF	TRBV10-1	TRBJ1-5	NA	NA
TGTGCCAGCAGCTTAGTGGCGCCAGGGTATTTGGGGCAGTACTTC	CASSLVAPGYLGQYF	TRBV11-2	TRBJ2-7	NA	NA
TGTGCCAGCAGCCCTGAATGGGGGACTAGCGAGGACTACGAGCAGTACTTC	CASSPEWGTSEDYEQYF	TRBV5-5	TRBJ2-7	TRBD2	NA
TGTGCCAGCATGCCGGAGGGCCGGGGGAATGAGCAGTTCTTC	CASMPEGRGNEQFF	TRBV28	TRBJ2-1	NA	NA
TGTGCCAGCTCACCACCGGGGAGGGGAGAGGGCTACACCTTC	CASSPPGRGEGYTF	TRBV18	TRBJ1-2	NA	NA
TGTGCCAGCACCTCCCGGACAGCAATATTAAGCGCCAAAAACATTCAGTACTTC	CASTSRTAILSAKNIQYF	TRBV28	TRBJ2-4	NA	NA
TGTGCCAGCTCACGTGGGACAGGGGACGAGCAGTACTTC	CASSRGTGDEQYF	TRBV18	TRBJ2-7	TRBD1	NA
TGTGCCAGCAGCTTTTCCCGGGTGGGGTTCGACCACAATCAGCCCCAGCATTTT	CASSFSRVGFDHNQPQHF	TRBV7-8	TRBJ1-5	NA	NA
TGTGCCAGCAGTGAACAGGGGGCGATTCCTTCCGAGCAGTACTTC	CASSEQGAIPSEQYF	TRBV6-1	TRBJ2-7	TRBD1	once
TGTGCCAGCAGCTTGCGGACAGGACATGCAACTAATGAAAAACTGTTTTTT	CASSLRTGHATNEKLFF	TRBV5-5	TRBJ1-4	TRBD1	NA
TGTGCCAGCAGCTTGGGCGAGCGGGAGGGGGGTGAGCAGTTCTTC	CASSLGEREGGEQFF	TRBV4-2	TRBJ2-1	TRBD2	NA
TGTGCCAGCGCTATGAATGAGCAGTTCTTC	CASAMNEQFF	TRBV7-9	TRBJ2-1	NA	NA
TGCAGCGCGGGAGACTCCTACGAGCAGTACTTC	CSAGDSYEQYF	TRBV29-1	TRBJ2-7	NA	NA
TGTGCCATCACCGCCCAGGGGAGCGTCTACGAGCAGTACTTC	CAITAQGSVYEQYF	TRBV10-3	TRBJ2-7	NA	NA
TGTGCCAGCAGCTTGGGACACCTGAACACTGAAGCTTTCTTT	CASSLGHLNTEAFF	TRBV5-6	TRBJ1-1	NA	NA
TGTGCCAGCAGCTCCCGTAGCGGGAGCTCCTACAATGAGCAGTTCTTC	CASSSRSGSSYNEQFF	TRBV5-4	TRBJ2-1	TRBD2	NA
TGTGCCAGTAGTATTAGAGGGTTGGATGAAAAACTGTTTTTT	CASSIRGLDEKLFF	TRBV19	TRBJ1-4	NA	NA
TGTGCCAGCAGTCGCACGTGGGAAAACTATGGCTACACCTTC	CASSRTWENYGYTF	TRBV27	TRBJ1-2	NA	NA
TGCAGCGGTCTCCACAATGAGCAGTTCTTC	CSGLHNEQFF	TRBV29-1	TRBJ2-1	NA	NA
TGTGCCAGTTCCTACGCGGGGGACACAGATACGCAGTATTTT	CASSYAGDTDTQYF	TRBV19	TRBJ2-3	TRBD2	once
TGTGCCAGCAGGAGGGCCACAGGGGTGGGCAATCAGCCCCAGCATTTT	CASRRATGVGNQPQHF	TRBV28	TRBJ1-5	TRBD1	NA